Below, 18 T cell receptor beta chains from the same sample are listed, as sequenced in a study of blood T cell repertoires in COVID-19. Libraries were prepared by immunoSEQ multiplex PCR; TCRdb keeps only in-frame clonotypes and omits some of them. The sample consists of tens of thousands of clones, about 79% of them appearing once. The sample taken for sequencing was peripheral blood. These receptors originate from a woman in her forties or fifties with acute or convalescent COVID-19.

The J gene is TRBJ2-3, the V gene TRBV7-2; D unresolved. V was cut by 2 bases and J by 1 base, with 4 bases left in between. CDR1 is SGHTA and CDR2 is FQGNSA in the germline V gene. CDR3 length: 13 amino acids. The CDR3 sequence is CASSLPGTDTQYF. In DNA form, the CDR3 reads TGTGCCAGCAGCTTACCAGGCACAGATACGCAGTATTTT.

The chain has TRBV5-1 and TRBJ2-5; D call uncertain. Deletions cut 3 bases from V and 1 base from J, with 10 bases between. Germline values: CDR1 SGHRS, CDR2 YFSETQ. The CDR3 consists of 14 residues. The CDR3: CASSSGGFQETQYF. The CDR3 coding sequence is TGCGCCAGCAGCTCCGGCGGTTTCCAAGAGACCCAGTACTTC.

This clone was found a few times. The chain joins TRBV7-4 to TRBJ2-3; tentatively, D is TRBD2 (5 bases). Trimming cost V 9 bases and J 0 bases, with 19 bases left between them. CDR1 SGHVT and CDR2 SQSDAQ come from the germline V gene. The CDR3 runs 16 residues. Here the CDR3 reads CAREIWRAISTDTQYF. CDR3 bases: TGTGCCAGAGAAATCTGGCGGGCAATTAGCACAGATACGCAGTATTTT.

J is TRBJ1-1 and V is TRBV28; 9 bases map to TRBD1. CDR3 length equals 13 residues. Trimming removed 6 bases from V and 11 bases from J; junction bases left unmatched: 10. Germline CDR1 and CDR2: MDHEN and SYDVKM. CDR3 residues: CASRGQGRPWAFF. CDR3 in DNA: TGTGCCAGCAGGGGACAGGGACGGCCATGGGCTTTCTTT.

The chain is built from TRBV5-5 and TRBJ1-3, with D possibly being TRBD1 (5 bases). V was trimmed by 4 bases and J by 1 base, leaving 12 bases between them. Per germline, CDR1 SGHKS and CDR2 YYEKEE (reference sequence). CDR3 length: 15 amino acids. DNA for the CDR3: TGTGCCAGCAGCCCGGGGGGAGGGTCTGGAAACACCATATATTTT. This gives the protein CASSPGGGSGNTIYF.

The chain carries TRBV6-5 and TRBJ2-3; TRBD2 agrees at 9 bases. J was trimmed by 6 bases and V by 2 bases; bases with no gene match: 3. CDR1 is MNHEY and CDR2 is SVGAGI in the germline V gene. The CDR3 contains 14 residues. CDR3 nucleotides: TGTGCCAGCAGTTACGTTACTAGCGGGGATACGCAGTATTTT. Translating gives CASSYVTSGDTQYF.

The chain employs TRBV29-1 and TRBJ2-7; no clear D. The CDR3 is 14 residues long. Per the germline V gene, CDR1 is SQVTM and CDR2 is ANQGSEA. Trimming pared 4 bases from V and 0 bases from J, leaving 13 bases between. CDR3 sequence: CSVGPSGPSYEQYF. The CDR3 coding sequence is TGCAGCGTTGGCCCCTCAGGCCCCTCCTACGAGCAGTACTTC.

The CDR3 nucleotides are TGCGCCAGCAGCTTGGCCCTAGCGGGGGCCTACGAGCAGTACTTC. It codes for CASSLALAGAYEQYF. The chain recombines TRBV5-1 with TRBJ2-7; 10 bases align to TRBD2. Germline values: CDR1 SGHRS, CDR2 YFSETQ. The CDR3 sequence is 15 residues long. Trimming cost V 0 bases and J 2 bases; bases outside gene matches: 2.

This sequence joins TRBV29-1 and TRBJ2-6; no firm D call. CDR1 and CDR2 (germline): SQVTM, ANQGSEA. Between the trimmed V and J ends, which lost 3 bases and 0 bases, there was a span of 9 bases. The CDR3 has 15 residues. The CDR3 region is CSVEQQNSGANVLTF. In nucleotides, the CDR3 is TGCAGCGTTGAGCAACAGAACTCTGGGGCCAACGTCCTGACTTTC. The full variable domain, rest sourced from reference TRBV29-1 and TRBJ2-6, is SAVISQKPSRDICQRGTSLTIQCQVDSQVTMMFWYRQQPGQSLTLIATANQGSEATYESGFVIDKFPISRPNLTFSTLTVSNMSPEDSSIYLCSVEQQNSGANVLTFGAGSRLTVL.

The rearrangement uses TRBV27 and TRBJ1-2; D is ambiguous. CDR1 and CDR2 (germline): MNHEY, SMNVEV (reference sequence). V gave up 0 bases and J gave up 5 bases, with 10 bases separating them. The CDR3 runs 14 residues. The CDR3 spells CASSLSRPEYGYTF. CDR3 sequence (DNA): TGTGCCAGCAGTTTATCGAGGCCAGAGTATGGCTACACCTTC.

As DNA, the CDR3 is TGCGCCAGCAGCCCCCGGTTAAGCGGGGGGGGCTACAATGAGCAGTTCTTC. Amino acids: CASSPRLSGGGYNEQFF. This sequence joins TRBV4-1 and TRBJ2-1, with TRBD2 identical over 10 bases. Trimming at V came to 4 bases and at J to 3 bases, leaving 9 bases not matched to a gene. The CDR3 extends over 17 amino acids. Looked up from germline, CDR1 is MGHRA and CDR2 is YSYEKL.

The V call is TRBV21-1, the J call TRBJ2-5; TRBD1 is taken as the D call from the table, unchecked against the DNA. TRBV21-1 is an annotated pseudogene. CDR3 size: 16 residues. CDR3 loop: CASSTQRQVRKWTQYF. CDR3 coding DNA: TGTGCCAGCAGCACCCAGAGACAGGTTCGAAAGTGGACCCAGTACTTC.

This clone occurred once. This chain connects TRBV29-1 to TRBJ2-7, with 9 bases identical to TRBD1. CDR3 length: 14 residues. Per germline, CDR1 SQVTM and CDR2 ANQGSEA. Trimming took 4 bases from V and 3 from J; bases not matched to a gene: 7. The CDR3 reads CSVVRGQGLYEQYF. The CDR3 coding sequence is TGCAGCGTTGTGAGGGGACAGGGCCTCTACGAGCAGTACTTC.

This rearrangement joins TRBV11-3 to TRBJ2-5, with D tentatively TRBD1 (7 bases). The V gene's germline CDR1 is SGHNT and CDR2 YENEEA. The CDR3 runs 14 residues. V was pared by 5 bases and J by 1 base, with 11 bases between. The CDR3 spells CASSQGGSQETQYF. In nucleotides, the CDR3 is TGTGCCAGCAGCCAGGGGGGCAGCCAAGAGACCCAGTACTTC.

The chain uses TRBV7-8 and TRBJ1-1, with 7 bases that match TRBD1. J was trimmed by 13 bases and V by 5 bases; bases with no gene match: 19. The CDR3 is made up of 15 amino acids. Germline loops: CDR1 SGHVS, CDR2 FQNEAQ. The CDR3 here is CASSQSSGQLAYVFF. CDR3 coding DNA: TGTGCCAGCAGCCAATCGTCGGGACAGCTTGCATACGTTTTCTTT.

The CDR3 DNA reads as TGTGCCAGCAGCTTCCGGGAGGGGGGTCGAACTGAAGCTTTCTTT. Its translation is CASSFREGGRTEAFF. The chain employs TRBV7-9 and TRBJ1-1; D may be TRBD1 (6 bases). V was cut by 3 bases and J by 5 bases, with 16 bases left in between. The germline V gene has CDR1 SEHNR and CDR2 FQNEAQ (reference sequence). The CDR3 runs to 15 residues.

This sequence joins TRBV18 and TRBJ1-1, with a tentative D call TRBD1 (5 bases). V lost 2 bases and J 1 base, leaving 14 bases between the germline ends. The germline V gene encodes CDR1 KGHSH and CDR2 LQKENI. The CDR3 is 16 amino acids. Here the CDR3 reads CASSPGRGKGNTEAFF. For the CDR3, the DNA is TGTGCCAGCTCACCAGGGAGGGGTAAGGGGAACACTGAAGCTTTCTTT.

The chain recombines TRBV5-6 with TRBJ2-4; 9 nucleotides line up with TRBD2. Trimming removed 1 base from V and 0 bases from J; junction bases left unmatched: 5. CDR1 and CDR2 from the germline V gene are SGHDT and YYEEEE. The CDR3 is 17 residues long. CDR3 in amino acids: CASSLISGGLAKNIQYF. For the CDR3, the DNA is TGTGCCAGCAGCTTGATTAGCGGGGGCCTAGCCAAAAACATTCAGTACTTC. The full variable domain, in which reference TRBV5-6 and TRBJ2-4 provide the parts outside the CDR3, is DAGVTQSPTHLIKTRGQQVTLRCSPKSGHDTVSWYQQALGQGPQFIFQYYEEEERQRGNFPDRFSGHQFPNYSSELNVNALLLGDSALYLCASSLISGGLAKNIQYFGAGTRLSVL.